This record covers a single T cell receptor (beta chain). Its specificity is unknown. The sample is drawn from a study of beta chain features in type 1 diabetes. Study-level background: When patients were set against healthy donors, age, gender and cell yields were similar.

The study, taken as a whole, reports: All four CD4+ subsets of Type 1 diabetes patients contained TCRB CDR3s that were moderately but significantly shorter.

CD45RO/CCR7/CD25/CD127/CD95/CD27 separated CD4+ naive, central memory, regulatory and stem cell-like memory cells by sorting. Since all of the isolated RNA was reverse transcribed, expressed TCRB transcripts were what got sequenced. The table came from immunoSEQ multiplex PCR; TCRdb's copy has only in-frame clones and leaves some out. The table lists around 56,000 clones, roughly 52% of them singletons. This CDR3 is 18 amino acids long. Germline lookup yields CDR1 MNHEY and CDR2 SMNVEV (reference sequence). Trimming left V 5 bases short and J 4 bases short, with 26 bases between. The receptor was derived from a woman aged 40 to 55 with type 1 diabetes. J is TRBJ1-2 and V is TRBV27; a possible D gene is TRBD1 (6 bases). The sample consisted of Tregs from blood. CDR3 nucleotides: TGTGCCAGCAGTCCCCGACCTCCTCAAGGGGGGGCTTTCTATGGCTACACCTTC. Its protein product is CASSPRPPQGGAFYGYTF.